The entry that follows covers one T cell receptor (beta chain) sequence. Its specificity is unknown. The PCR was carried out with 60 Vbeta primers and 13 Jbeta primers. Profiling relied on immunoSEQ multiplex PCR, and the TCRdb table lists in-frame clones only, not all of them. Its table lists 85,000 to 110,000 clones. This sample is part of a study of cytomegalovirus exposure and HLA in healthy donors. Overall study context: Approximately 80 million unique TCRs, all from HLA-typed donors, were included in an early release of the data. Findings of the study overall: The authors judged a highly shared variant cluster likely a sequencing artifact.

Trimming pared 0 bases from V and 6 bases from J, leaving 12 bases between. This CDR3 region has 14 residues. From germline, CDR1 is WNHNN and CDR2 SYGVQD (reference sequence). The chain recombines TRBV10-1 with TRBJ2-7, with D possibly matching TRBD2 (5 bases). The source of this sequence is a man aged 35 to 55 in good health and CMV-seronegative. Sequencing was carried out using PBMCs. The CDR3 DNA reads as TGCGCCAGCAGTGAGTCCCTGGGCGGGCGCGAGCAGTACTTC. It is translated as CASSESLGGREQYF.